One and the same sample provided the 26 T cell receptor beta chains below, sequenced in a study of CD8+ T cells in alopecia areata. Treatment reported: oral pan-JAK inhibitor, 5-10 mg twice daily. Reverse transcribed after extraction, RNA yielded cDNA as the sequencing template. Produced via immunoSEQ multiplex PCR; TCRdb's table is partial and in-frame only. The data hold 120,000 or so clones, with 61% observed a single time. The specimen comprised CD4+ T cells sorted from blood, sampled at week 4, from a patient treated with tofacitinib. Source of these receptors: a human donor with alopecia areata.

The chain uses TRBV5-1 and TRBJ1-2; D is ambiguous. Per germline, CDR1 SGHRS and CDR2 YFSETQ. Trimming removed 0 bases at V and 1 base at J, with 13 bases between. CDR3 length equals 16 residues. This chain's CDR3 is CASSLGAASYNYGYTF. In nucleotides, the CDR3 is TGCGCCAGCAGCTTGGGAGCAGCCTCATATAACTATGGCTACACCTTC. The entire variable domain, with the rest obtained from reference TRBV5-1 and TRBJ1-2, is as follows: KAGVTQTPRYLIKTRGQQVTLSCSPISGHRSVSWYQQTPGQGLQFLFEYFSETQRNKGNFPGRFSGRQFSNSRSEMNVSTLELGDSALYLCASSLGAASYNYGYTFGSGTRLTVV.

The rearrangement uses TRBV7-2 and TRBJ1-5; no clear D. CDR3 length equals 13 residues. Germline V gene lookup returns CDR1 SGHTA and CDR2 FQGNSA. With 5 bases removed from V and 5 bases from J, the gap between germline ends came to 10 bases. The CDR3 spells CASSPRVHQPQHF. CDR3 sequence (DNA): TGTGCCAGCAGCCCGCGTGTACATCAGCCCCAGCATTTT.

The chain has TRBV6-5 and TRBJ1-2; TRBD1 agrees at 8 bases. This CDR3 region has 12 residues. Germline CDR1 MNHEY, CDR2 SVGAGI. J gave up 4 bases and V 10 bases, and 5 bases lay outside the gene matches. Written as DNA, the CDR3 is TGTGCCACCAGGACAGGGTCCTATGGCTACACCTTC. Translating gives CATRTGSYGYTF.

There are many counts of this clone. The V call is TRBV7-2, the J call TRBJ2-1; TRBD2 matches 11 bases. The germline CDR1 and CDR2 sequences are SGHTA and FQGNSA. Unmatched junction bases numbered 8, after V lost 4 bases and J lost 6 bases. CDR3 size: 16 residues. CDR3 nucleotides: TGTGCCAGCAGCTCCTTTAGCGGGAGGGTGGTCAATGAGCAGTTCTTC. Translation gives CASSSFSGRVVNEQFF.

The chain carries TRBV7-2 and TRBJ2-4; tentatively, D is TRBD1 (5 bases). CDR1 and CDR2 from the germline V gene are SGHTA and FQGNSA. There are 13 residues in the CDR3. Trimming pared 4 bases from V and 13 bases from J, leaving 17 bases between. In DNA form, the CDR3 reads TGTGCCAGCAGCTACCCCGCGACAGATTCCCAGTACTTC. Translated: CASSYPATDSQYF.

This clone was seen more than once but under ten times. The V gene is TRBV7-2, the J gene TRBJ2-7; 9 nucleotides align to TRBD1. Germline lookup yields CDR1 SGHTA and CDR2 FQGNSA. The CDR3 loop spans 15 amino acids. The V and J ends lost 2 bases and 7 bases, in that order; junction bases with no gene match: 9. The CDR3 region has the DNA TGTGCCAGCAGCTTATCGGACAGGGGAGTTGGAGAGCAGTACTTC. It translates to CASSLSDRGVGEQYF.

The rearrangement uses TRBV4-3 and TRBJ2-5; D unresolved. CDR1 is LGHNA, CDR2 YSLEER, per germline. The ends were cut back, 0 bases at V and 5 bases at J, with 16 bases in the middle. This CDR3 has 16 amino acids. For the CDR3, the DNA is TGCGCCAGCAGCCAAGATACCGCTGGCTTCGGGGAGACCCAGTACTTC. Amino acids: CASSQDTAGFGETQYF.

V and J are TRBV29-1 and TRBJ1-2; D unclear. The CDR3 contains 15 residues. CDR1 SQVTM and CDR2 ANQGSEA come from the germline V gene. V was cut by 5 bases and J by 1 base, with 17 bases left in between. DNA of the CDR3: TGCAGCGTTTTGGAGGGCAGCGTGGTTAACTATGGCTACACCTTC. Its translation is CSVLEGSVVNYGYTF.

V is TRBV14 and J is TRBJ1-2; 8 positions agree with TRBD1. Germline V gives CDR1 SGHDN, CDR2 FVKESK. V gave up 4 bases and J gave up 8 bases; unmatched junction bases: 12. This CDR3 is 15 amino acids long. The CDR3 DNA is TGTGCCAGCAGCCCTCCAGCGGCGACAGGGGTCGGCTACACCTTC. Translation gives CASSPPAATGVGYTF.

This clone showed up just once. The chain links TRBV1 to TRBJ2-5. TRBV1 is classified as a pseudogene. This CDR3 is built from 13 residues. CDR3 residues: CTSPAAWVETQYF. DNA of the CDR3: TGCACCAGCCCCGCTGCATGGGTAGAGACCCAGTACTTC.

V and J are TRBV9 and TRBJ2-4, with a tentative D call TRBD1 (6 bases). The germline gives CDR1 SGDLS, CDR2 YYNGEE. The V and J ends lost 4 bases and 0 bases respectively, with 17 bases between them. The CDR3 runs 17 residues. The CDR3 DNA is TGTGCCAGCAGCCCGACCGGGCAGGGGTTAGCCAAAAACATTCAGTACTTC. It encodes CASSPTGQGLAKNIQYF.

The sample holds a few counts of this clone. The chain carries TRBV7-2 and TRBJ2-2; no clear D. V gave up 5 bases and J gave up 6 bases, with 28 bases separating them. Per germline, CDR1 SGHTA and CDR2 FQGNSA. There are 19 residues in the CDR3. CDR3 sequence: CASSLRVVSTRIWAGELFF. The DNA of the CDR3 is TGTGCCAGCAGCCTTCGGGTGGTCAGCACTCGGATTTGGGCCGGGGAGCTGTTTTTT.

J is TRBJ2-2 and V is TRBV7-2; D unclear. The CDR3 runs to 17 residues. From germline, CDR1 is SGHTA and CDR2 FQGNSA. Trimming removed 5 bases at V and 6 bases at J, with 22 bases between. The CDR3 DNA reads as TGTGCCAGCAGCCCCGGCGGAGTAGCTCGGCGGTCCGGGGAGCTGTTTTTT. Translated: CASSPGGVARRSGELFF.

This sequence joins TRBV9 and TRBJ1-6; D unclear. Germline values: CDR1 SGDLS, CDR2 YYNGEE. The CDR3 runs 13 residues. Trimming pared 1 base from V and 16 bases from J, leaving 15 bases between. CDR3 residues: CASSVSEVGRLHF. The CDR3 coding sequence is TGTGCCAGCAGCGTAAGTGAGGTGGGGAGGCTCCACTTT.

Concerning this clone itself: The sample has other DNA sequences that encode this CDR3 too. The chain links TRBV9 to TRBJ2-3; D is unclear. The germline gives CDR1 SGDLS, CDR2 YYNGEE. This CDR3 has 15 residues. The V end lost 0 bases, the J end lost 0 bases, and 8 bases lay between the germline ends. CDR3 nucleotide sequence: TGTGCCAGCAGCGTAGTAGGGTCTAGCACAGATACGCAGTATTTT. Protein sequence: CASSVVGSSTDTQYF. The full variable domain, its missing parts supplied by reference TRBV9 and TRBJ2-3, is DSGVTQTPKHLITATGQRVTLRCSPRSGDLSVYWYQQSLDQGLQFLIQYYNGEERAKGNILERFSAQQFPDLHSELNLSSLELGDSALYFCASSVVGSSTDTQYFGPGTRLTVL.

This chain links TRBV7-6 with TRBJ2-7; perhaps TRBD2 as D (6 bases). V was trimmed by 3 bases and J by 7 bases, leaving 7 bases between them. The CDR3 has 11 residues. Germline V gene sequence: CDR1 SGHVS, CDR2 FNYEAQ. The CDR3 DNA sequence: TGTGCCAGCAGCTTGAGCGGGGAGCAGTACTTC. It encodes CASSLSGEQYF. Full variable domain (missing parts from reference TRBV7-6 and TRBJ2-7): GAGVSQSPRYKVTKRGQDVALRCDPISGHVSLYWYRQALGQGPEFLTYFNYEAQQDKSGLPNDRFSAERPEGSISTLTIQRTEQRDSAMYRCASSLSGEQYFGPGTRLTVT.

The chain has TRBV15 and TRBJ2-1; 10 bases line up with TRBD2. Germline CDR1 and CDR2: LNHNV and YYDKDF (reference sequence). V lost 4 bases and J lost 10; bases outside the gene matches: 7. The CDR3 is 14 residues long. The CDR3 DNA reads TGTGCCACCAGCATCAGCGGGGGGGCAGGGGAGCAGTTCTTC. This gives the protein CATSISGGAGEQFF.

V and J are TRBV29-1 and TRBJ2-7; 8 positions match TRBD2. Germline CDR1 is SQVTM and CDR2 is ANQGSEA. The V gene end was trimmed by 2 bases and the J gene end by 6 bases; junction bases not matched to a gene: 6. The CDR3 loop spans 13 amino acids. CDR3 region: CSVEKAGVGEQYF. As DNA, the CDR3 is TGCAGCGTTGAAAAAGCGGGAGTAGGCGAGCAGTACTTC.

This chain connects TRBV7-9 to TRBJ2-5; 12 bases are a match to TRBD2. This CDR3 is built from 19 residues. J gave up 1 base and V 4 bases, and 13 bases lay outside the gene matches. Germline V gene lookup returns CDR1 SEHNR and CDR2 FQNEAQ (reference sequence). The CDR3 spells CASSYKGLTSGRSQETQYF. CDR3 nucleotide sequence: TGTGCCAGCAGCTACAAGGGGCTCACTAGCGGGAGGTCCCAAGAGACCCAGTACTTC.

The CDR3 sequence is CASSTLVGSSYNEQFF. The CDR3, as DNA: TGTGCCAGCAGCACTCTAGTTGGGAGCTCCTACAATGAGCAGTTCTTC. This chain uses TRBV13 with TRBJ2-1; D may be TRBD2 (5 bases). The V gene's germline CDR1 is PRHDT and CDR2 FYEKMQ (reference sequence). The V end lost 5 bases, the J end lost 0 bases, and 14 bases lay between the germline ends. CDR3 length: 16 amino acids.

This sequence joins TRBV6-1 and TRBJ2-5; maybe TRBD1 (5 bases). CDR3 length equals 13 residues. V lost 2 bases to trimming and J lost 8 bases, with 12 bases between them. The germline V gene has CDR1 MNHNS and CDR2 SASEGT. The CDR3 nucleotides are TGTGCCAGCAGTGAAAGCCCCTGGGGCACCCAGTACTTC. It is translated as CASSESPWGTQYF.

The gene calls are TRBV28 and TRBJ2-5; D is ambiguous. Germline V gene sequence: CDR1 MDHEN, CDR2 SYDVKM. With 5 bases removed from V and 1 base from J, the gap between germline ends came to 5 bases. The CDR3 totals 12 residues. CDR3 DNA sequence: TGTGCCAGCAGTGTGGCCCAAGAGACCCAGTACTTC. Translating it yields CASSVAQETQYF.

The chain carries TRBV2 and TRBJ2-3, with D hard to call. The CDR3 is 15 amino acids. Germline CDR1 SNHLY, CDR2 FYNNEI. The V end lost 9 bases, the J end lost 1 base, and 17 bases lay between the germline ends. CDR3 DNA sequence: TGTGCCAGTACCCAATACAACATCGGCACAGATACGCAGTATTTT. Protein product: CASTQYNIGTDTQYF. Complete variable domain (other parts from reference TRBV2 and TRBJ2-3): EPEVTQTPSHQVTQMGQEVILRCVPISNHLYFYWYRQILGQKVEFLVSFYNNEISEKSEIFDDQFSVERPDGSNFTLKIRSTKLEDSAMYFCASTQYNIGTDTQYFGPGTRLTVL.

This chain joins TRBV9 and TRBJ2-1, with a weak D call TRBD2 (5 bases). CDR1 is SGDLS and CDR2 is YYNGEE in the germline V gene. Between the trimmed V and J ends, which lost 2 bases and 0 bases, there was a span of 9 bases. CDR3 length: 15 residues. The CDR3 here is CASSVQSGSYNEQFF. CDR3 bases: TGTGCCAGCAGCGTTCAAAGCGGCTCCTACAATGAGCAGTTCTTC.

This clone showed up just once. This chain links TRBV7-2 with TRBJ1-2, with TRBD1 identical over 8 bases. The CDR3 covers 13 residues. The germline V gene encodes CDR1 SGHTA and CDR2 FQGNSA. Trimming removed 0 bases from V and 10 bases from J; junction bases left unmatched: 4. Here the CDR3 reads CASSLAGQEVYTF. DNA of the CDR3: TGTGCCAGCAGCTTAGCGGGACAGGAGGTCTACACCTTC.

This clone has only one observation. DNA for the CDR3: TGCGCCAGCAGCCAAGATGGCAGGGGGCACAGTAATGAAAAACTGTTTTTT. Its protein is CASSQDGRGHSNEKLFF. The V gene is TRBV4-3, the J gene TRBJ1-4; 8 bases line up with TRBD1. Germline-derived CDR1 and CDR2 are LGHNA and YSLEER. V gave up 0 bases and J gave up 4 bases; unmatched junction bases: 7. The CDR3 spans 17 residues.